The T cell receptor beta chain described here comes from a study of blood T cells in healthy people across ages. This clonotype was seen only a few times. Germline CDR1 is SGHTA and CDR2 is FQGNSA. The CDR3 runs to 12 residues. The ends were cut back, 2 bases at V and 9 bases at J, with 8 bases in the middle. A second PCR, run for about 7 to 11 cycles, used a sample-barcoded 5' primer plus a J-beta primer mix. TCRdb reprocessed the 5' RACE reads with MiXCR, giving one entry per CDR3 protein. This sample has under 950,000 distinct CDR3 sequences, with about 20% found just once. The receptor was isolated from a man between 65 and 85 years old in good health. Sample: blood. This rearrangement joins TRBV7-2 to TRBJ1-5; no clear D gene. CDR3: CASSLRRGPQHF. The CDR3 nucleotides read TGTGCCAGCAGCTTAAGACGGGGGCCCCAGCATTTT.